This TCR beta chain was observed in a study of beta chain features in type 1 diabetes. Notes on the study in general: When Type 1 diabetes patients were examined, their TCRB CDR3s proved moderately but significantly shorter in all four CD4+ subsets. It was among patients, rather than healthy donors, that naive, central memory and Treg TCRB repertoires appeared more similar.

Notes on this clone: The antigen is undetermined.

Reverse transcribing all isolated RNA meant expressed TCRB transcripts were sequenced. Naive, central memory and regulatory T cell samples averaged approximately 3.6 million immunoSEQ reads each. Using immunoSEQ multiplex PCR, the repertoire was profiled, and TCRdb retains in-frame clones only, with some absent. This table holds more than 550,000 clones, 11% to 15% found once. This TCR derives from a man between 18 and 29 years old with type 1 diabetes. Material: naive CD4+ T cells from blood.

In DNA, the CDR3 is TGTGCCAGCAGGATAGCGGATTTAGGAGAGACCCAGTACTTC. Its protein is CASRIADLGETQYF. The chain links TRBV6-5 to TRBJ2-5, with D possibly matching TRBD2 (6 bases). This CDR3 has 14 amino acids. CDR1 and CDR2 from the germline V gene are MNHEY and SVGAGI. Trimming shortened V by 6 bases and J by 4 bases, and 15 bases separated the two germline ends.